This T cell receptor (beta chain) emerged from a study of identical twins. This clonotype was detected a few times. Its antigen remains unknown. Study-level results: Fewer insertions characterized abundant cord blood beta clonotypes, whereas memory repertoires showed none. There was more out-of-frame TCR alpha sharing in monozygotic twins than models estimated. Beta out-of-frame sequences displayed a weaker excess of sharing between twins.

Germline CDR1 is LGHDT and CDR2 is YNNKEL (reference sequence). This CDR3 region has 15 residues. Trimming at V came to 3 bases and at J to 5 bases, leaving 10 bases not matched to a gene. TCRdb reprocessed the 5' RACE reads with MiXCR, giving one entry per CDR3 protein. Here the sample spans around 230,000 distinct CDR3 sequences, 6.5% to 8% being singletons. The sample was also reused in another study, on T cells expressing NK-cell markers. In that study: The authors derived TCR beta repertoires from sorted CD3+CD56+NKG2C+, CD3+CD56+NKG2C- and CD3+CD56-NKG2C+ T cells.

V and J are TRBV3-1 and TRBJ2-7; 7 bases are a match to TRBD2. Sample: CD8+ T cells sorted from blood. This sequence was found in a young woman in good health. The CDR3 spells CASSHLASGMNEQYF. CDR3 DNA sequence: TGTGCCAGCAGCCACTTGGCTAGCGGTATGAACGAGCAGTACTTC.